The entry below gives a single T cell receptor (beta chain) sequence along with its context. The data belong to a study of blood T cell repertoires in COVID-19. On the study more broadly: PBMCs, B-cell-depleted T cells, or T cells were the source of the cDNA or gDNA that made up the material.

Assay used: immunoSEQ multiplex PCR; TCRdb lists only in-frame clones, some missing. The table shows about 410,000 clones, with 86% occurring only once. Germline-derived CDR1 and CDR2 are MNHEY and SMNVEV (reference sequence). The CDR3 sequence is 13 residues long. Deletions cut 3 bases from V and 1 base from J, with 5 bases between. This sequence was found in a woman aged 25-40 years with active or convalescent COVID-19. Sequenced material: peripheral blood. The chain carries TRBV27 and TRBJ2-3; the D is unclear. The DNA of the CDR3 is TGTGCCAGCAGTTTTCGGGGCACAGATACGCAGTATTTT. It translates to CASSFRGTDTQYF.